This T cell receptor (beta chain) was retrieved from a study of cytomegalovirus exposure and HLA in healthy donors. The validation cohort, a group of 120 or so subjects, included the donors and was separate from the roughly 670-subject first cohort. Germline CDR1 SGHTA, CDR2 FQGTGA. There are 13 residues in the CDR3. The V end lost 3 bases, the J end lost 2 bases, and 7 bases lay between the germline ends. Assay: immunoSEQ multiplex PCR; the TCRdb copy retains only in-frame clones and omits some. The table lists 90,000 or so clones, about 85% of them singletons. The chain uses TRBV7-3 and TRBJ1-1, with D unclear. Sequenced: PBMCs. The clonotype was recovered from a young man in good health and CMV-seropositive. This CDR3 is CASSFAGNTEAFF. CDR3 nucleotides: TGTGCCAGCAGCTTCGCCGGTAACACTGAAGCTTTCTTT.